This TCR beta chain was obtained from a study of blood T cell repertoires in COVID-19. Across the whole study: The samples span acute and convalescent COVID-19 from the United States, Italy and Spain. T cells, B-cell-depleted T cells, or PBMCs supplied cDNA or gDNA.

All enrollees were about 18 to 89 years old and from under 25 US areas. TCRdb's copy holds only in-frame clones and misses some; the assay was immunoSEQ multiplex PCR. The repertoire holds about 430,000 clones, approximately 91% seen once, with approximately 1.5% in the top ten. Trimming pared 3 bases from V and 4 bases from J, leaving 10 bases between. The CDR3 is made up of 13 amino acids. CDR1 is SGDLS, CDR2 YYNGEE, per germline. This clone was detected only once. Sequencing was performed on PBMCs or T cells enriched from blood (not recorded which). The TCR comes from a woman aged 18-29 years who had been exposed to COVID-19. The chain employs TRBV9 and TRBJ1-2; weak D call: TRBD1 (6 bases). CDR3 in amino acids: CASSASDSYGYTF. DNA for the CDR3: TGTGCCAGCAGCGCCTCGGACAGCTATGGCTACACCTTC.